This T cell receptor beta chain is from a study of shared clonotypes between healthy human individuals. Overall study findings and caveats: Naive subsets generally had larger estimated richness than memory subsets.

In regard to this clone: Its antigen remains unidentified.

The repertoire was sequenced with immunoSEQ multiplex PCR; TCRdb's copy has only in-frame clones and lacks some. The data show a few million clones, around nine tenths seen once. The CDR3 has 15 residues. Germline CDR1 and CDR2: LNHDA and SQIVND (reference sequence). V was pared by 1 base and J by 2 bases, with 12 bases between. Each of the donors was a healthy adult who was HIV-negative and had not had a recent acute infection or vaccination. The specimen was naive CD4+ T cells sorted from blood. Subset of the sample: CD45RA+ positively selected. The clonotype was recovered from a man younger than 35 in good health. The chain couples TRBV19 to TRBJ2-7; D gene uncertain. The CDR3 coding sequence is TGTGCCAGTAGTATAGGCACATCTACTCCCTACGAGCAGTACTTC. Amino acids: CASSIGTSTPYEQYF.